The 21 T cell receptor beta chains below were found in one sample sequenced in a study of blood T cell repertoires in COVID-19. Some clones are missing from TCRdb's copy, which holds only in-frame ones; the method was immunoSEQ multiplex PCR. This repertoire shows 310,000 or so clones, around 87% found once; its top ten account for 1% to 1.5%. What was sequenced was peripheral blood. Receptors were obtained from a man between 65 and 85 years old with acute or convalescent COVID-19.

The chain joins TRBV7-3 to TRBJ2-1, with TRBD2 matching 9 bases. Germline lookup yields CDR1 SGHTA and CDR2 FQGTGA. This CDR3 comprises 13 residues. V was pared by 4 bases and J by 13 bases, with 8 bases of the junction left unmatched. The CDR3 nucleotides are TGTGCCAGCAGCTCACAAACCGGGACTAGCCAGTTCTTC. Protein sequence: CASSSQTGTSQFF.

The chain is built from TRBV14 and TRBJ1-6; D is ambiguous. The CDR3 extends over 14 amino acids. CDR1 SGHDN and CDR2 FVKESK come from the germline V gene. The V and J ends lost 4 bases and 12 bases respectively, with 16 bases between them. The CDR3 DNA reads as TGTGCCAGCAGCCCATATACAGCTTTTGGACCCCTCCACTTT. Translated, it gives CASSPYTAFGPLHF.

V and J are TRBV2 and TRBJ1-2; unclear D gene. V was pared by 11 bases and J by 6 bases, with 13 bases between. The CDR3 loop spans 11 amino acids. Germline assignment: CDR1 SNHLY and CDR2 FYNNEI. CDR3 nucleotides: TGTGCCTTTTCAACTAGGAATGGCTACACCTTC. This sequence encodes CAFSTRNGYTF.

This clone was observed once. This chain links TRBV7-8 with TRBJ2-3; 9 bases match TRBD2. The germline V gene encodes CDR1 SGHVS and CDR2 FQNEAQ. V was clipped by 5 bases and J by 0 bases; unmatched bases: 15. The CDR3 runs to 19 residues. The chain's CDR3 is CASSVNLAGRIHSTDTQYF. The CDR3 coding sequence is TGTGCCAGCAGCGTAAATCTAGCGGGGAGGATACATAGCACAGATACGCAGTATTTT.

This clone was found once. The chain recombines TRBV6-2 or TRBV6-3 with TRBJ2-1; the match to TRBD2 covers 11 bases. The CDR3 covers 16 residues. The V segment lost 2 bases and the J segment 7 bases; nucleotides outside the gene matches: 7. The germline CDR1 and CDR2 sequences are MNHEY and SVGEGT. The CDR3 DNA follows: TGTGCCAGCAGTTACCCACTAGCGGGAGTGGGGAATGAGCAGTTCTTC. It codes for CASSYPLAGVGNEQFF.

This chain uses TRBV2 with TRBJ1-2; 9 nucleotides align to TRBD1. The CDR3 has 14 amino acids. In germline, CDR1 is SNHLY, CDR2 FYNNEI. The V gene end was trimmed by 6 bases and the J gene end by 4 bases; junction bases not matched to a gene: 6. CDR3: CASSAGTGSYGYTF. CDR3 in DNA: TGTGCCAGCAGCGCCGGGACAGGGAGCTATGGCTACACCTTC.

CDR3 sequence reads: CASSPDSTGVETQYF. The CDR3 DNA reads as TGTGCCAGCAGCCCAGACTCGACAGGGGTGGAGACCCAGTACTTC. V gene TRBV6-2 or TRBV6-3 combines with J gene TRBJ2-5, with TRBD1 matching over 8 bases. Germline V gives CDR1 MNHEY, CDR2 SVGEGT. The CDR3 length is 15 residues. V lost 6 bases and J lost 5; bases outside the gene matches: 11.

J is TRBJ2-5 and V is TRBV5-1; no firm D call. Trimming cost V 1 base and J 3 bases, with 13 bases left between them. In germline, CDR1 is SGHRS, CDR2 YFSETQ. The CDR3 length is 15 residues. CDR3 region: CASSLRPQTEETQYF. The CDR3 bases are TGCGCCAGCAGCTTGCGCCCGCAAACGGAAGAGACCCAGTACTTC. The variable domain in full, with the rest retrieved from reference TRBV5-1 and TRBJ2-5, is KAGVTQTPRYLIKTRGQQVTLSCSPISGHRSVSWYQQTPGQGLQFLFEYFSETQRNKGNFPGRFSGRQFSNSRSEMNVSTLELGDSALYLCASSLRPQTEETQYFGPGTRLLVL.

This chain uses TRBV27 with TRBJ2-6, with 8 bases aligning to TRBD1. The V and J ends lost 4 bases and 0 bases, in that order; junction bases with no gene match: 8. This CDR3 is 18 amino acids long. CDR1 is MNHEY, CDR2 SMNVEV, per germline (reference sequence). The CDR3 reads CASSSKTGVYSGANVLTF. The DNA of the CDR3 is TGTGCCAGCAGTTCAAAGACAGGGGTCTACTCTGGGGCCAACGTCCTGACTTTC.

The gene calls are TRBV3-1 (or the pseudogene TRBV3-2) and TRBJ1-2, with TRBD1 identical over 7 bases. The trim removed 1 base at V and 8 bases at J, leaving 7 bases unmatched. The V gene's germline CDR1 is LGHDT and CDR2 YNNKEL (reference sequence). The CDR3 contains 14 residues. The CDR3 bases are TGTGCCAGCAGCCAAGGGACAGGTGGCTTGGGCTACACCTTC. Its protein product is CASSQGTGGLGYTF.

CDR3 sequence: CASSPQGADNSPLHF. In nucleotides, the CDR3 is TGTGCCAGCAGCCCCCAGGGGGCCGATAATTCACCCCTCCACTTT. The chain recombines TRBV2 with TRBJ1-6; 8 bases agree with TRBD1. With 6 bases clipped from V and 5 bases from J, the junction kept 6 bases outside the gene matches. The CDR3 loop spans 15 amino acids. Germline V gene lookup returns CDR1 SNHLY and CDR2 FYNNEI.

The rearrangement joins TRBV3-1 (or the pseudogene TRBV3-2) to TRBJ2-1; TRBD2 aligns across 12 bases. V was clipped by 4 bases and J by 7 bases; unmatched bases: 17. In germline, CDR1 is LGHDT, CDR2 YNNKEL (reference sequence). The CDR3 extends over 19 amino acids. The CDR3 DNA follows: TGTGCCAGCAGCCGAGTGACTAGCGGGAGCCCTCTACGGTGGAATGAGCAGTTCTTC. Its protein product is CASSRVTSGSPLRWNEQFF.

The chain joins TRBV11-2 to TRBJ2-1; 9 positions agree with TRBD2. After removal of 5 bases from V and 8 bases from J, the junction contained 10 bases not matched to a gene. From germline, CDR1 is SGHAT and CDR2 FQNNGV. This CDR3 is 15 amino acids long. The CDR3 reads CASSPGASGIDEQFF. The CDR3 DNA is TGTGCCAGCAGCCCCGGGGCTAGCGGGATTGATGAGCAGTTCTTC.

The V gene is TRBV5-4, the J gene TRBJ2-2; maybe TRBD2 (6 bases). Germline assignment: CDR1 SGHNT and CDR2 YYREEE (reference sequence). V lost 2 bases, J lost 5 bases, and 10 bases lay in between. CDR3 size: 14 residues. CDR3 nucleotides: TGTGCCAGCAGCTTCACGGGGAGGACCGGGGAGCTGTTTTTT. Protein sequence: CASSFTGRTGELFF.

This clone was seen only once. CDR3 amino acids: CASSYSMAGQETQYF. The CDR3 DNA is TGTGCCAGCAGTTACTCGATGGCGGGCCAAGAGACCCAGTACTTC. The rearrangement uses TRBV6-5 and TRBJ2-5; the D gene is possibly TRBD2 (5 bases). V lost 0 bases, J lost 1 base, and 9 bases lay in between. Germline V gene lookup returns CDR1 MNHEY and CDR2 SVGAGI. The CDR3 extends over 15 amino acids.

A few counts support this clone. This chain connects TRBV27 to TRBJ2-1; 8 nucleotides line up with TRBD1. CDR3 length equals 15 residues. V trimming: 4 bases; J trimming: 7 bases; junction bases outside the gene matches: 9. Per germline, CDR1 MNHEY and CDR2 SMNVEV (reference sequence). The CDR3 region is CASSSTNGQGNEQFF. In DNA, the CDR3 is TGTGCCAGCAGTTCGACTAACGGACAGGGTAATGAGCAGTTCTTC.

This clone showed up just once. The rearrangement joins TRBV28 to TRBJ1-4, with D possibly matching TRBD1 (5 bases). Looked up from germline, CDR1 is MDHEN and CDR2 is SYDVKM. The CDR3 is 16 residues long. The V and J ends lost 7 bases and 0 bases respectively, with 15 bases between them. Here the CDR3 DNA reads TGTGCCAGCAAGCCGGGGGGGGTTGCAACTAATGAAAAACTGTTTTTT. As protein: CASKPGGVATNEKLFF.

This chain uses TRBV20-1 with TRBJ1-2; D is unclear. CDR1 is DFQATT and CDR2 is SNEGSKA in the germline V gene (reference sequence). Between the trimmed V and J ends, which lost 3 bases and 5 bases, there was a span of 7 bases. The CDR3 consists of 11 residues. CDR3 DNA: TGCAGTGCTAGCGGGAGTTATGGCTACACCTTC. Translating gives CSASGSYGYTF.

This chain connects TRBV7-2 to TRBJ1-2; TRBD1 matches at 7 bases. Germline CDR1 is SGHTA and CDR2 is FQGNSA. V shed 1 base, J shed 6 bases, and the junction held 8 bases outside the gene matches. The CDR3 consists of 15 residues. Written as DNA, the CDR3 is TGTGCCAGCAGCTTAGTAGGCGGGACAGACGATGGCTACACCTTC. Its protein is CASSLVGGTDDGYTF.

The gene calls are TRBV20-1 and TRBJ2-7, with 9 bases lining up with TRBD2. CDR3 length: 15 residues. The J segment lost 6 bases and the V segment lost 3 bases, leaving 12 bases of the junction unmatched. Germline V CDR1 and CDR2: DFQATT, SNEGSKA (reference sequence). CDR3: CSASGVAGDGLEQYF. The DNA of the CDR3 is TGCAGTGCTAGTGGAGTAGCGGGAGATGGACTCGAGCAGTACTTC.

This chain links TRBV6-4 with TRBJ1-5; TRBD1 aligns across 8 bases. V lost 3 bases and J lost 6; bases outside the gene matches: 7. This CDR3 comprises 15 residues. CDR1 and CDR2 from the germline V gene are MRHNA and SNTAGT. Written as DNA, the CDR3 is TGTGCCAGCAGTGAAACAGGGGGAGGGAGTCAGCCCCAGCATTTT. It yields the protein CASSETGGGSQPQHF.